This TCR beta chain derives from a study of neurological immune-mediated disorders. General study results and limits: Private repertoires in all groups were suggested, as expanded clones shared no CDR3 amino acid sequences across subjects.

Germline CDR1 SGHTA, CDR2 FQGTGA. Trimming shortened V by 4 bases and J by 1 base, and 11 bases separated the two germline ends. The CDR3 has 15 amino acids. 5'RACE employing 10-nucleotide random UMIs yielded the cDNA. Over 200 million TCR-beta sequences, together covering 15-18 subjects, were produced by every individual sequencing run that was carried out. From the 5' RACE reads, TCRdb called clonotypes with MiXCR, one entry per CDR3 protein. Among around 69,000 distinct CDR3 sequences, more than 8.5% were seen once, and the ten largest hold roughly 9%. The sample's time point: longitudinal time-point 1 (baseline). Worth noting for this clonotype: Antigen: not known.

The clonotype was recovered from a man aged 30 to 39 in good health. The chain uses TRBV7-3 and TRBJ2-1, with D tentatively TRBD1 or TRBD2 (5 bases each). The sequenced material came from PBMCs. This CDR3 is CASSSTWGSYNEQFF. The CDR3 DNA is TGTGCCAGCAGCTCCACATGGGGGTCCTACAATGAGCAGTTCTTC. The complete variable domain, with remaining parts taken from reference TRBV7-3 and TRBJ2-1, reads GAGVSQTPSNKVTEKGKYVELRCDPISGHTALYWYRQSLGQGPEFLIYFQGTGAADDSGLPNDRFFAVRPEGSVSTLKIQRTERGDSAVYLCASSSTWGSYNEQFFGPGTRLTVL.